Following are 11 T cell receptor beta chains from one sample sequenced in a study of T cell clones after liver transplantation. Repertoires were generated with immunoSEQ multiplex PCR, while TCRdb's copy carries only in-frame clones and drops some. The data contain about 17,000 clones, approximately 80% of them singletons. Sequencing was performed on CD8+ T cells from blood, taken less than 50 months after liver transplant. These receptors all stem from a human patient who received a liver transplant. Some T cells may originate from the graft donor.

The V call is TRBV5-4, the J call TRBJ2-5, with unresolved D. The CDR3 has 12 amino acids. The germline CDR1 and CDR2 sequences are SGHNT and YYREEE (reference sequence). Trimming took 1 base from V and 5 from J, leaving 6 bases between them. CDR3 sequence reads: CASSLPLETQYF. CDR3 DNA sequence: TGTGCCAGCAGCTTGCCCCTCGAGACCCAGTACTTC.

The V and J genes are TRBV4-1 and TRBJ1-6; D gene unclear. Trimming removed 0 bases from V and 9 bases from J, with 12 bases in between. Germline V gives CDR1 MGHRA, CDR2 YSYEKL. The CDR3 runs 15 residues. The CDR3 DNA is TGCGCCAGCAGCCAAGAAGGGCTGCCAGGTTCACCCCTCCACTTT. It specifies CASSQEGLPGSPLHF.

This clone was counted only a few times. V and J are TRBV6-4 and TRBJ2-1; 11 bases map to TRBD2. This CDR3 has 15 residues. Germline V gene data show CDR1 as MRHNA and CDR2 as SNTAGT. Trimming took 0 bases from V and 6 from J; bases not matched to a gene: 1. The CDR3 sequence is CASSDSSGGANEQFF. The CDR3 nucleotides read TGTGCCAGCAGTGACTCTAGCGGGGGGGCCAATGAGCAGTTCTTC.

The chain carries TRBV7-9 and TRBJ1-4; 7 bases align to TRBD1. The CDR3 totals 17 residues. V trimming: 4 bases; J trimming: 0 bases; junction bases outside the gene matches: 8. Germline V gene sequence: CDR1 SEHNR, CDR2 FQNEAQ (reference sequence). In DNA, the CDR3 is TGTGCCAGCAGCTCAAGCTTCACAGGGGCAACTAATGAAAAACTGTTTTTT. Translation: CASSSSFTGATNEKLFF.

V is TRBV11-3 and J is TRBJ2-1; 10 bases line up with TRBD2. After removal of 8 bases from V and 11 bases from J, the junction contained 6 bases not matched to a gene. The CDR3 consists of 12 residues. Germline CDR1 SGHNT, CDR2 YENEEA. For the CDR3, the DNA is TGTGCCAGCTCAGCGGGGGGGCTCAAGCAGTTCTTC. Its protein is CASSAGGLKQFF. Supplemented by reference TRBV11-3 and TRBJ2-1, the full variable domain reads EAGVVQSPRYKIIEKKQPVAFWCNPISGHNTLYWYLQNLGQGPELLIRYENEEAVDDSQLPKDRFSAERLKGVDSTLKIQPAELGDSAVYLCASSAGGLKQFFGPGTRLTVL.

The CDR3 sequence is CAPTGLPSTDTQYF. As DNA, the CDR3 is TGTGCCCCAACCGGACTACCTAGCACAGATACGCAGTATTTT. V is TRBV27 and J is TRBJ2-3; TRBD2 is a possible D gene (6 bases). There are 14 residues in the CDR3. Looked up from germline, CDR1 is MNHEY and CDR2 is SMNVEV (reference sequence). V was pared by 11 bases and J by 0 bases, with 15 bases between.

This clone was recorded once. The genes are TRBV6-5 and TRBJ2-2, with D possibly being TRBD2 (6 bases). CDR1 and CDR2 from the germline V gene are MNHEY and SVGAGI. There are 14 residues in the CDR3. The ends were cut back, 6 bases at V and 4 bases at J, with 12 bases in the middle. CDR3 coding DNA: TGTGCCAGCAGACCCGGGACTTTCACCGGGGAGCTGTTTTTT. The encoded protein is CASRPGTFTGELFF.

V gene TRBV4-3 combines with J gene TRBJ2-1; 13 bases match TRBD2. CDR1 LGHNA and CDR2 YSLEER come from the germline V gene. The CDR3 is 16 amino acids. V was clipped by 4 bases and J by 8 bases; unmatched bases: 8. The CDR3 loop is CASSPSGTSGIDEQFF. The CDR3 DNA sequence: TGCGCCAGCAGCCCTTCCGGGACTAGCGGGATCGATGAGCAGTTCTTC.

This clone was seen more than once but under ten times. The chain's CDR3 is CASSVGTGGGTDTQYF. The DNA for the CDR3 is TGTGCCAGCAGTGTCGGGACAGGGGGTGGCACAGATACGCAGTATTTT. The V gene is TRBV6-4, the J gene TRBJ2-3, with 11 nucleotides matching TRBD1. The CDR3 has 16 residues. Trimming removed 4 bases from V and 1 base from J; junction bases left unmatched: 4. Germline assignment: CDR1 MRHNA and CDR2 SNTAGT.

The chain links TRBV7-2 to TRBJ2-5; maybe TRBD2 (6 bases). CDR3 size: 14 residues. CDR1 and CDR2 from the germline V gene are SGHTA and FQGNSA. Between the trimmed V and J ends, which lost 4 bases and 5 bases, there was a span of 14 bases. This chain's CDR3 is CASSWDSSGETQYF. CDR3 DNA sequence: TGTGCCAGCAGCTGGGACTCCTCCGGGGAGACCCAGTACTTC.

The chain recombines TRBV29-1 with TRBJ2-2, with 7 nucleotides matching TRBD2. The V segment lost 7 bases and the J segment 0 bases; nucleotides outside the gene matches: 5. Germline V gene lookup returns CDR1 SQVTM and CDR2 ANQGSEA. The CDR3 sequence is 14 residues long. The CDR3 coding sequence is TGCAGCGCCATAGCGGGCTCGAACACCGGGGAGCTGTTTTTT. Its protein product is CSAIAGSNTGELFF.